This T cell receptor (beta chain) appears in the sequencing data of a study of vaccination effects on CD4 cells after COVID-19. Regarding the study as a whole: In healthy vaccinees, only 1 of 255 vaccine-induced clones cross-reacted with common cold coronaviruses. The study found marked clonal contraction of infection- and vaccine-induced clones late after vaccination.

In regard to this clone: What it recognizes is unknown.

The germline CDR1 and CDR2 sequences are SGHRS and YFSETQ. V was shortened by 4 bases and J by 5 bases, with 18 bases between the two germline ends. The length of the CDR3 is 15 residues. Sequencing was preceded by expansion of antigen-specific CD4+ T cells with viral peptide pools in the ViraFEST assay. The culture ran for nine to ten days, and then CD4+ T cells were isolated. Each participant was given two doses of one vaccine (BNT162b2 or mRNA-1273). Wells of two million PBMC each were grown with about 9.5 IU/ml IL-2 and around 10 ug/ml peptides. Both day 3 and day 7 saw half the medium replaced with IL-2 medium. Sequencing used immunoSEQ multiplex PCR; TCRdb keeps in-frame clones, though not all of them. The sample records 13,000 to 15,000 clones, more than 65% being singletons.

V gene TRBV5-1 combines with J gene TRBJ2-5; D is possibly TRBD1 or TRBD2 (5 bases each). The material was CD4+ T cells from PBMCs cultured with HCoV-NL63 spike peptides, obtained after COVID-19 vaccination. This TCR was recovered from a human donor who received a COVID-19 vaccine. The CDR3 reads CASSQRQPRRETQYF. In nucleotides, the CDR3 is TGCGCCAGCAGCCAGCGACAGCCGAGGAGGGAGACCCAGTACTTC.